The T cell receptor (beta chain) under discussion was sequenced for a study of T-cell memory formation after mild COVID-19. Study-wide results and caveats: Some clones that responded turned up in pre-infection memory, which suggests that cross-reactive memory joined in. Contracting CD8+ clones were enriched in EMRA, CD4+ mainly in CM and EM.

Sample barcodes and UMIs were carried by the TCR alpha and TCR beta cDNA libraries that 5'RACE generated with constant-segment primers. MiXCR, applied by TCRdb to the 5' RACE reads, yields one record per CDR3 protein. Counted here are fewer than 700,000 distinct CDR3 sequences, about 20% occurring once; the ten biggest clones make up 8.4%. This clonotype was picked up many times. Its target is not known. The CDR3 runs to 15 residues. The germline CDR1 and CDR2 sequences are SGHRS and YFSETQ. V was pared by 1 base and J by 7 bases, with 3 bases of the junction left unmatched. This clonotype was sampled from an adult woman who had mild COVID-19 (a few samples of this study predate the infection). Cell type and time point are not known. The sample comprised PBMCs or a T cell subset sorted from them (not recorded which). The rearrangement joins TRBV5-1 to TRBJ2-1; 12 bases agree with TRBD2. The CDR3 loop is CASSLMLAGGNEQFF. The CDR3 coding sequence is TGCGCCAGCAGCTTGATGCTAGCGGGGGGGAATGAGCAGTTCTTC.